This entry lists 18 T cell receptor beta chains sequenced from one sample in a study of spatial heterogeneity in lung cancer. Time point defined: sample taken at primary tumor resection. TCRdb re-called the 5' RACE reads with MiXCR, one entry per CDR3 protein. Here the sample spans about 2,900 distinct CDR3 sequences, roughly 15% being singletons. Sample: normal lung tissue next to the tumor, taken at surgery. These receptors were obtained from a female donor with early-stage non-small cell lung cancer.

By share of the sample, this clonotype is medium-sized. The V call is TRBV7-7, the J call TRBJ1-1; D is uncertain. The V gene lost 6 bases and the J gene lost 1 base, with 9 bases spanning the gap. Germline CDR1 is SSHAT and CDR2 is FNYEAQ (reference sequence). There are 13 residues in the CDR3. CDR3 region: CASSSDANTEAFF. DNA for the CDR3: TGTGCCAGCAGTTCTGACGCGAACACTGAAGCTTTCTTT.

A few counts support this clonotype. This chain connects TRBV19 to TRBJ2-3, with D perhaps being TRBD1 or TRBD2 (7 bases each). The CDR3 runs 14 residues. V lost 10 bases to trimming and J lost 2 bases, with 16 bases between them. Germline CDR1 LNHDA, CDR2 SQIVND (reference sequence). The CDR3 DNA reads TGTGCCACTGGGAGGGGGCCCACCACAGATACGCAGTATTTT. It is translated as CATGRGPTTDTQYF. Supplemented by reference TRBV19 and TRBJ2-3, the full variable domain reads DGGITQSPKYLFRKEGQNVTLSCEQNLNHDAMYWYRQDPGQGLRLIYYSQIVNDFQKGDIAEGYSVSREKKESFPLTVTSAQKNPTAFYLCATGRGPTTDTQYFGPGTRLTVL.

This sequence joins TRBV10-3 and TRBJ2-2, with TRBD2 matching 8 bases. This CDR3 is built from 14 residues. The V segment lost 6 bases and the J segment 3 bases; nucleotides outside the gene matches: 3. Germline V gene lookup returns CDR1 ENHRY and CDR2 SYGVKD. The CDR3 DNA follows: TGTGCCATCAGGCGGGGGGCCGACACCGGGGAGCTGTTTTTT. As protein: CAIRRGADTGELFF.

By sample fraction, this clonotype is medium-sized. The V and J genes are TRBV5-1 and TRBJ2-3; TRBD2 matches at 7 bases. Looked up from germline, CDR1 is SGHRS and CDR2 is YFSETQ. V shed 0 bases, J shed 3 bases, and the junction held 4 bases outside the gene matches. The CDR3 consists of 15 residues. CDR3 DNA: TGCGCCAGCAGCTTGGAACTAGCGAAAACAGATACGCAGTATTTT. This encodes CASSLELAKTDTQYF.

The chain couples TRBV10-3 to TRBJ2-1; D might be TRBD1 (5 bases). V shed 1 base and J shed 10 bases, with 14 bases lying between them. The CDR3 runs 14 residues. Germline V lookup: CDR1 ENHRY, CDR2 SYGVKD. The CDR3 region has the DNA TGTGCCATCAGTGAGTTGATTCAGGGTAGGGAGCAGTTCTTC. Translated, it gives CAISELIQGREQFF.

In the case of this clonotype: Germline and junction disagree at one end, which may indicate a read error. The rearrangement links TRBV2 to TRBJ1-4; D remains unclear. The CDR3 runs to 11 residues. Germline lookup yields CDR1 SNHLY and CDR2 FYNNEI. This CDR3 is CASGVIEKLSF. In DNA, the CDR3 is TGTGCCAGCGGTGTCATCGAAAAACTGTCTTTT.

This clonotype was seen at least ten times. J is TRBJ2-1 and V is TRBV4-3, with 10 bases fitting TRBD2. J gave up 4 bases and V 8 bases, and 8 bases lay outside the gene matches. Germline assignment: CDR1 LGHNA and CDR2 YSLEER. The CDR3 extends over 15 amino acids. The CDR3 loop reads CASSGLAGDYNEQFF. The CDR3 DNA reads as TGCGCCAGCTCAGGGCTAGCGGGAGATTACAATGAGCAGTTCTTC.

This clonotype is judged medium-sized. The DNA of the CDR3 is TGTGCCAGCAGCCGCCGGGACAGTGGCCAGGTTGAGCAGTTCTTC. It is translated as CASSRRDSGQVEQFF. This chain connects TRBV7-2 to TRBJ2-1, with 7 bases identical to TRBD1. This CDR3 is built from 15 residues. The germline CDR1 and CDR2 sequences are SGHTA and FQGNSA. J was trimmed by 9 bases and V by 5 bases; bases with no gene match: 13.

The chain carries TRBV27 and TRBJ2-5, with D tentatively TRBD1 (5 bases). From germline, CDR1 is MNHEY and CDR2 SMNVEV (reference sequence). The CDR3 is made up of 11 amino acids. Deletions cut 5 bases from V and 13 bases from J, with 14 bases between. Written as DNA, the CDR3 is TGTGCCAGCAGTCAGGGTGTTAGGTGGTACTTC. Its protein product is CASSQGVRWYF.

The rearrangement joins TRBV7-2 to TRBJ2-5; D is uncertain. V was trimmed by 5 bases and J by 5 bases, leaving 18 bases between them. The germline gives CDR1 SGHTA, CDR2 FQGNSA. CDR3 length equals 15 residues. This chain's CDR3 is CASSQLRMIAETQYF. CDR3 DNA: TGTGCCAGCAGCCAACTTCGCATGATCGCGGAGACCCAGTACTTC.

In its sample, this clonotype ranks as medium-sized. The chain couples TRBV27 to TRBJ2-1; no clear D. The CDR3 is 12 amino acids. Trimming cost V 5 bases and J 10 bases, with 12 bases left between them. Germline V gene data show CDR1 as MNHEY and CDR2 as SMNVEV (reference sequence). CDR3 sequence reads: CASSQEGREQFF. The CDR3 nucleotides are TGTGCCAGCAGTCAGGAAGGTCGAGAGCAGTTCTTC.

By sample fraction, this clonotype is medium-sized. The V and J genes are TRBV6-8 and TRBJ2-7; 8 bases align to TRBD1. Germline assignment: CDR1 MNHGY and CDR2 SAAAGT. With V trimmed by 2 bases and J by 4 bases, 10 bases remained unmatched. This CDR3 is built from 16 residues. The CDR3 nucleotides read TGTGCCAGCAGTTACGGATCTGGACAGGGCGGGTACGAGCAGTACTTC. This sequence encodes CASSYGSGQGGYEQYF.

Notes on this clonotype: The junction does not match germline at one end; this may be a read error. V gene TRBV6-5 combines with J gene TRBJ1-2; TRBD1 aligns across 11 bases. This CDR3 region has 15 residues. Germline CDR1 is MNHEY and CDR2 is SVGAGI. CDR3 sequence: CVSSTWTGGLYGYTF. CDR3 nucleotides: TGTGTCAGCAGCACTTGGACAGGGGGCCTCTATGGCTACACCTTC.

This clonotype is medium-sized by share. V usage is TRBV7-2 and J usage is TRBJ2-5; 8 positions match TRBD2. From germline, CDR1 is SGHTA and CDR2 FQGNSA. The V and J ends lost 6 bases and 3 bases, in that order; junction bases with no gene match: 0. This CDR3 has 12 residues. The CDR3 DNA sequence: TGTGCCAGCAGTAGCGGGGAAGAGACCCAGTACTTC. Amino acid sequence: CASSSGEETQYF.

This clonotype was detected only once. Relative to the germline gene, one junction end is altered; a read error may explain this. This chain uses TRBV7-9 with TRBJ1-5, with D possibly TRBD1 on 6 matching bases. This CDR3 spans 16 amino acids. From germline, CDR1 is SEHNR and CDR2 FQNEAQ (reference sequence). The CDR3 is CTSSLGGKGKNQPQHF. For the CDR3, the DNA is TGTACCAGCAGCTTGGGGGGCAAAGGGAAGAATCAGCCCCAGCATTTT.

About this clonotype itself: A much larger clone lies one base from this, so it may be a read error. This rearrangement joins TRBV20-1 to TRBJ2-2; maybe TRBD2 (5 bases). Germline V lookup: CDR1 DFQATT, CDR2 SNEGSKA (reference sequence). The ends were cut back, 3 bases at V and 0 bases at J, with 11 bases in the middle. The CDR3 runs to 15 residues. Here the CDR3 DNA reads TGCAGTGCTAGGAGGAGCGGTTCGAACACCGGGGAGCTGTTTTTT. Residues: CSARRSGSNTGELFF.

The chain employs TRBV5-1 and TRBJ2-3, with no clear D. Germline V CDR1 and CDR2: SGHRS, YFSETQ. This CDR3 has 16 amino acids. With 1 base removed from V and 5 bases from J, the gap between germline ends came to 17 bases. DNA of the CDR3: TGCGCCAGCAGCTTGAGTCCGACTGACGACGGAGATACGCAGTATTTT. Protein sequence: CASSLSPTDDGDTQYF.

This clonotype is judged medium-sized (0.01 to 0.1%). The chain employs TRBV12-5 and TRBJ2-5; possibly TRBD1 or TRBD2 for D (6 bases each). This CDR3 region has 16 residues. Trimming pared 0 bases from V and 5 bases from J, leaving 16 bases between. The germline V gene encodes CDR1 LGHNT and CDR2 FRNRAP. The DNA for the CDR3 is TGTGCTAGTGGTTTGGTACTGGGGGGCGTAACGGAGACCCAGTACTTC. Protein: CASGLVLGGVTETQYF.